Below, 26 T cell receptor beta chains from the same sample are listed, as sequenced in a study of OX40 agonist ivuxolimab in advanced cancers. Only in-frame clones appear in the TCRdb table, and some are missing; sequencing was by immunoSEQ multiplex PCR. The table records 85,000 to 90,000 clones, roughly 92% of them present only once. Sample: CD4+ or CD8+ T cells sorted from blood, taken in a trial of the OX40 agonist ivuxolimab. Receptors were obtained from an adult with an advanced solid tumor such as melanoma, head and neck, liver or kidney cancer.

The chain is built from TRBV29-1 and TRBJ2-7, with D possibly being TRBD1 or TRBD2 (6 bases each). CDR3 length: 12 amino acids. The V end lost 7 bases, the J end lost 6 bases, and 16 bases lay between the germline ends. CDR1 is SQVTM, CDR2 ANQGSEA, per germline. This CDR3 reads CSAGAREGEQYF. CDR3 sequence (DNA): TGCAGCGCGGGGGCACGAGAGGGCGAGCAGTACTTC.

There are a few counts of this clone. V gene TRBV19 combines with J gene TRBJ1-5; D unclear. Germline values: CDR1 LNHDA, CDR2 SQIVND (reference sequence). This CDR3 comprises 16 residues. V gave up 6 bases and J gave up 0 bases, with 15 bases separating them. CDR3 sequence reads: CASRKGLGYSNQPQHF. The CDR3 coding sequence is TGTGCCAGTAGAAAGGGATTGGGATATAGCAATCAGCCCCAGCATTTT.

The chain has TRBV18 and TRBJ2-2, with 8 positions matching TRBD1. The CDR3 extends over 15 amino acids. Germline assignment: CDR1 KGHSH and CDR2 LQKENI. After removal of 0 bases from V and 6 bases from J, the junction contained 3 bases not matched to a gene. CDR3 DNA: TGTGCCAGCTCACCACCGTGGGACAGGTCCGGGGAGCTGTTTTTT. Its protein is CASSPPWDRSGELFF.

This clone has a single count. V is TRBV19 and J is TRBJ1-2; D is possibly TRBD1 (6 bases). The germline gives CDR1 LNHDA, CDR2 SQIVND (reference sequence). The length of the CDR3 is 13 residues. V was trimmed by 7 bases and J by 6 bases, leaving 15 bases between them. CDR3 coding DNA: TGTGCCAGTAAGGTTCAGGGGAGAGATGGCTACACCTTC. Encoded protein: CASKVQGRDGYTF.

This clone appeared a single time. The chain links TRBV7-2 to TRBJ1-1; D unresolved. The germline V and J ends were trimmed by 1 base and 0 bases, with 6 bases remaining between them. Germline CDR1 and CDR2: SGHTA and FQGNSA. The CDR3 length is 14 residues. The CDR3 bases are TGTGCCAGCAGCTTAGACCAAATGAACACTGAAGCTTTCTTT. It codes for CASSLDQMNTEAFF.

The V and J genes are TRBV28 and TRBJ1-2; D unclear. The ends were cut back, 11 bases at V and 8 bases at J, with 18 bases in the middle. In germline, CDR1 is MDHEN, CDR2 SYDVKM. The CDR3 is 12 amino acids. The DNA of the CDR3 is TGTGCCGTGCTTGACGGACGGGGAGGCTACACCTTC. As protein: CAVLDGRGGYTF.

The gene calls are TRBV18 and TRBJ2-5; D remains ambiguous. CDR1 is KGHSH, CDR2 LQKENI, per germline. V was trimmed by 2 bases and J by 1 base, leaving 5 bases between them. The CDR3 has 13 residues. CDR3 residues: CASSPTTQETQYF. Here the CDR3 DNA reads TGTGCCAGCTCACCAACGACCCAAGAGACCCAGTACTTC. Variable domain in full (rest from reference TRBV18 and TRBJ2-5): NAGVMQNPRHLVRRRGQEARLRCSPMKGHSHVYWYRQLPEEGLKFMVYLQKENIIDESGMPKERFSAEFPKEGPSILRIQQVVRGDSAAYFCASSPTTQETQYFGPGTRLLVL.

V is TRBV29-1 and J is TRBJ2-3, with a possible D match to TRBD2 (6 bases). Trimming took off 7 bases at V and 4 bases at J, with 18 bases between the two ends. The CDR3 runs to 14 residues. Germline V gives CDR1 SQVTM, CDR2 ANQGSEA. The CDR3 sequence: CSGIPGLHSDTQYF. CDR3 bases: TGCAGCGGCATCCCGGGACTCCACTCAGATACGCAGTATTTT.

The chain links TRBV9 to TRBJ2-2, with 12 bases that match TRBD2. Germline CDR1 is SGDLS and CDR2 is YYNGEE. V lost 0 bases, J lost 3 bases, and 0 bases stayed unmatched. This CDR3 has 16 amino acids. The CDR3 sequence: CASSVGLAGDTGELFF. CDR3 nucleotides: TGTGCCAGCAGCGTAGGACTAGCGGGAGACACCGGGGAGCTGTTTTTT. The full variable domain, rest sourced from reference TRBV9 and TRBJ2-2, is DSGVTQTPKHLITATGQRVTLRCSPRSGDLSVYWYQQSLDQGLQFLIQYYNGEERAKGNILERFSAQQFPDLHSELNLSSLELGDSALYFCASSVGLAGDTGELFFGEGSRLTVL.

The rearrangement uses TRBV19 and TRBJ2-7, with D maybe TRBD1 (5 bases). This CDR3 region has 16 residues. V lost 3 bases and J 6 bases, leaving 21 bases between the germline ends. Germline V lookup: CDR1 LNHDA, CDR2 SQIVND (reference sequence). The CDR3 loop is CASSIVRARHTSEQYF. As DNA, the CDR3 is TGTGCCAGTAGTATTGTCAGGGCACGCCATACCTCCGAGCAGTACTTC.

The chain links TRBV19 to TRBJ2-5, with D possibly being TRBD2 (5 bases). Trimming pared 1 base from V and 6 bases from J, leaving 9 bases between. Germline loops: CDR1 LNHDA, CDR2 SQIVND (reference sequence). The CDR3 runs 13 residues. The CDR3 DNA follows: TGTGCCAGTAGTATAGGAACCGGGAAGACCCAGTACTTC. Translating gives CASSIGTGKTQYF.

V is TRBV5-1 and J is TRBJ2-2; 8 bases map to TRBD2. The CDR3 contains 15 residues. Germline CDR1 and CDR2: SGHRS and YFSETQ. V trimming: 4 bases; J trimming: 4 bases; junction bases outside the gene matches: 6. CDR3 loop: CASSGSGRGTGELFF. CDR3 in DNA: TGCGCCAGCAGCGGGAGCGGGAGAGGCACCGGGGAGCTGTTTTTT.

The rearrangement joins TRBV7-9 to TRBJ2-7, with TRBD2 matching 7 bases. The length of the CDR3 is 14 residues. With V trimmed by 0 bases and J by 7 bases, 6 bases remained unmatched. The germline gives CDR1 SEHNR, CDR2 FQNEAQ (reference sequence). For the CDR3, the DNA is TGTGCCAGCAGCTTAGCGGGAGGGCCGGGGGAGCAGTACTTC. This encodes CASSLAGGPGEQYF.

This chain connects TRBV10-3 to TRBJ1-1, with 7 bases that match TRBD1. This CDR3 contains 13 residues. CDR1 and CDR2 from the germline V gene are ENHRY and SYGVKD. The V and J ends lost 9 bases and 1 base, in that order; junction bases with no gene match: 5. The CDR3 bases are TGTGCCATTCGACAGGGACAGAACACTGAAGCTTTCTTT. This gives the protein CAIRQGQNTEAFF.

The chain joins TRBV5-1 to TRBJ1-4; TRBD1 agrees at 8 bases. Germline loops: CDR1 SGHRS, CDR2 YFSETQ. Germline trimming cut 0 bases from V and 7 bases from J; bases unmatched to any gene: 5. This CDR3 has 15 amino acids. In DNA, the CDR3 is TGCGCCAGCAGCTTGGGCGGGACAGGAAGTGAAAAACTGTTTTTT. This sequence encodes CASSLGGTGSEKLFF.

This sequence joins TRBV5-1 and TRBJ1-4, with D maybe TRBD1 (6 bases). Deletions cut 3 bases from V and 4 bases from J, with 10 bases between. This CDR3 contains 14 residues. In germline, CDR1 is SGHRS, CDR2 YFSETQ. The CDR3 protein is CASSSGQFNEKLFF. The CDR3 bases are TGCGCCAGCAGCTCTGGACAGTTTAATGAAAAACTGTTTTTT.

The CDR3 is CASSPGTSGKEQYF. CDR3 nucleotides: TGTGCCAGCAGCCCCGGGACTAGCGGGAAGGAGCAGTACTTC. This sequence joins TRBV11-1 and TRBJ2-7; 13 nucleotides line up with TRBD2. This CDR3 comprises 14 residues. Unmatched junction bases numbered 5, after V lost 5 bases and J lost 7 bases. In germline, CDR1 is SGHAT, CDR2 FQDESV (reference sequence).

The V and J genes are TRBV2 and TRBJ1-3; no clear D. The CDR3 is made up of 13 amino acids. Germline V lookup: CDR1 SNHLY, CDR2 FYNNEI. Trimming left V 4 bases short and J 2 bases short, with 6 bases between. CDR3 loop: CASSVMAGNTIYF. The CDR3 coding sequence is TGTGCCAGCAGTGTGATGGCTGGAAACACCATATATTTT.

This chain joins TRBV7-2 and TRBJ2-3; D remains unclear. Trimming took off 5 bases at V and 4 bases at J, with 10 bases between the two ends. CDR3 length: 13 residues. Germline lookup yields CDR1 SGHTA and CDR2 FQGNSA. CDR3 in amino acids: CASSPGGADTQYF. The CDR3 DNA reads TGTGCCAGCAGCCCCGGCGGTGCAGATACGCAGTATTTT.

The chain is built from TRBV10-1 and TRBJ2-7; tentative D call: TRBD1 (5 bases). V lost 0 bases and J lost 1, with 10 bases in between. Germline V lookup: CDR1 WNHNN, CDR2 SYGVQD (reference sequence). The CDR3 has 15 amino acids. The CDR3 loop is CASSESKQGSYEQYF. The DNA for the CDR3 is TGCGCCAGCAGTGAGTCCAAGCAGGGTTCCTACGAGCAGTACTTC.

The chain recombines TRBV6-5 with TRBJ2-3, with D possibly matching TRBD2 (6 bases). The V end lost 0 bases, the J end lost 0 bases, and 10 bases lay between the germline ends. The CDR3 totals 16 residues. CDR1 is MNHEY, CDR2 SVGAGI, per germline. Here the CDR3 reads CASSYSPGLSTDTQYF. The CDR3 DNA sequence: TGTGCCAGCAGTTACTCACCGGGACTGAGCACAGATACGCAGTATTTT.

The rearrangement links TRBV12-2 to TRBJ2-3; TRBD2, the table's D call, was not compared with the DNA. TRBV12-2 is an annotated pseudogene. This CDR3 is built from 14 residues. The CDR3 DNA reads TGTGCAAGGGGGACTAGCGGTAGCACAGATACGCAGTATTTT. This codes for CARGTSGSTDTQYF.

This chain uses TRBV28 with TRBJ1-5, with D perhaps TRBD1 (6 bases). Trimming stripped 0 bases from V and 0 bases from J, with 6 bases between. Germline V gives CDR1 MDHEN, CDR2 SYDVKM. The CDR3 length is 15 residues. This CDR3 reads CASSLWTGSNQPQHF. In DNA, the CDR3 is TGTGCCAGCAGTTTATGGACAGGTAGCAATCAGCCCCAGCATTTT.

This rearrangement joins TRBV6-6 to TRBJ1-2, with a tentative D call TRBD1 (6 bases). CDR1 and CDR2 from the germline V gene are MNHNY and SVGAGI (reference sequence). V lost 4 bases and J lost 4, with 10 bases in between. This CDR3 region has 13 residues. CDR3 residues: CASSLTGVYGYTF. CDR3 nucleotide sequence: TGTGCCAGCAGTTTGACAGGAGTCTATGGCTACACCTTC.

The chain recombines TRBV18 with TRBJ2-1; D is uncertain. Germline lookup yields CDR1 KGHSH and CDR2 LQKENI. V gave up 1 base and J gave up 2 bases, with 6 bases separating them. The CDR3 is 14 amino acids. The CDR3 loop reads CASSPLTTYNEQFF. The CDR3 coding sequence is TGTGCCAGCTCACCACTAACCACCTACAATGAGCAGTTCTTC.

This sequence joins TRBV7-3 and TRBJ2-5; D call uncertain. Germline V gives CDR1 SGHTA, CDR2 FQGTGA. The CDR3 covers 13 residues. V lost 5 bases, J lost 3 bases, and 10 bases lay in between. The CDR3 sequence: CASSRIEKETQYF. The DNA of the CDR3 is TGTGCCAGCAGCCGTATAGAAAAAGAGACCCAGTACTTC.